Below, one TCR beta chain is given with its context. The antigen remains undetermined. V gave up 4 bases and J gave up 9 bases; unmatched junction bases: 12. CDR3 size: 17 residues. Germline assignment: CDR1 MGHRA and CDR2 YSYEKL. Sequenced by immunoSEQ multiplex PCR; TCRdb stores in-frame clones only, minus some. The sample contains about 140,000 clones, about nine tenths of which appear only once. This sample is drawn from a study of cytomegalovirus exposure and HLA in healthy donors. Findings and caveats of the study: First-cohort TCR clusters were later found to tend to co-occur in the 130 or so validation repertoires.

The rearrangement uses TRBV4-1 and TRBJ2-1; 13 nucleotides line up with TRBD2. The TCR sequence derives from a man younger than 30 in good health and CMV-seronegative. Sequencing was carried out using PBMCs. Here the CDR3 reads CASSPFLLAGGHAEQFF. The CDR3 DNA is TGCGCCAGCAGCCCCTTCTTACTAGCGGGGGGGCATGCTGAGCAGTTCTTC.